Listed below are T cell receptor beta chains from one sample, sequenced in a study of breast tumors, draining lymph nodes, adjacent tissues. TCRdb independently ran MiXCR on the multiplex PCR reads; one entry per CDR3 protein. The data contain about 46,000 distinct CDR3 sequences, roughly 24% of them singletons. The specimen sequenced was breast tumor tissue. The receptors shown here come from a female donor with breast cancer. Some clones in this sample may be carry-over from other donors' samples. Each CDR3 is given with its conserved first and last residue. The D gene is left open where the match is weak. A row's size may be missing; if present it is once, few, many or a size class.

v_gene,d_gene,j_gene,abundance,CDR3aa,CDR3nt
TRBV4-1,TRBD1,TRBJ2-1,many,CASSQRTGELSYNEQFF,TGCGCCAGCAGCCAAAGGACAGGGGAACTCTCCTACAATGAGCAGTTCTTC
TRBV3-1,TRBD1,TRBJ1-2,many,CASSQDTGTGRYTF,TGTGCCAGCAGCCAAGATACGGGGACAGGTCGCTACACCTTC
TRBV5-1,TRBD2,TRBJ2-7,.,CASSFSGSYEQYF,TGCGCCAGCAGCTTCAGCGGGAGCTACGAGCAGTACTTC
TRBV11-2,TRBD2,TRBJ2-3,.,CASSPGLDRDTQYF,TGTGCCAGCAGCCCGGGACTAGATAGAGATACGCAGTATTTT
TRBV9,.,TRBJ1-2,many,CASSVDGTGGGYTF,TGTGCCAGCAGCGTAGACGGGACGGGGGGAGGCTACACCTTC
TRBV2,.,TRBJ1-6,many,CASRIGTLNSPLHF,TGTGCCAGCAGGATCGGGACTCTAAATTCACCCCTCCACTTT
TRBV7-8,.,TRBJ2-3,.,CASSSETTRVTDTQYF,TGTGCCAGCAGCTCGGAAACTACCAGGGTCACAGATACGCAGTATTTT
TRBV12-3/TRBV12-4,.,TRBJ1-2,many,CASTLSRMYGYTF,TGTGCCAGCACCCTATCGAGGATGTATGGCTACACCTTC
TRBV7-9,TRBD1,TRBJ1-2,many,CASSRDRNYGYTF,TGTGCCAGCAGCCGGGACAGGAACTATGGCTACACCTTC
TRBV6-1,.,TRBJ1-3,many,CASSDILGDSGNTIYF,TGTGCCAGCAGTGATATTTTGGGCGACTCTGGAAACACCATATATTTT
TRBV20-1,TRBD2,TRBJ2-1,many,CSANSSGRYNEQFF,TGCAGTGCTAATTCTAGCGGCCGCTACAATGAGCAGTTCTTC
TRBV24-1,TRBD1,TRBJ2-1,many,CATSDFLAGGDEQFF,TGTGCCACCAGTGATTTTTTGGCAGGGGGTGATGAGCAGTTCTTC
TRBV7-9,.,TRBJ1-2,.,CASSLVGDSGYTF,TGTGCCAGCAGCTTAGTGGGTGACAGCGGCTACACCTTC
TRBV12-3/TRBV12-4,TRBD2,TRBJ2-3,.,CASTSGGGPGSTDTQYF,TGTGCCAGCACTTCGGGGGGGGGGCCCGGATCAACAGATACGCAGTATTTT
TRBV7-9,.,TRBJ2-1,few,CASSPPSDIFENEQFF,TGTGCCAGCAGCCCCCCCTCGGATATCTTTGAGAATGAGCAGTTCTTC
TRBV5-5,.,TRBJ1-5,many,CASSLRSGGGQPQHF,TGTGCCAGCAGCTTAAGGAGTGGGGGCGGTCAGCCCCAGCATTTT
TRBV28,.,TRBJ1-2,many,CASSFGGDGYTF,TGTGCCAGCAGTTTTGGAGGGGATGGCTACACCTTC
TRBV2,TRBD2,TRBJ2-1,.,CASTAWGLAGGGEQFF,TGTGCCAGCACGGCGTGGGGACTAGCGGGAGGTGGTGAGCAGTTCTTC
TRBV6-5,.,TRBJ2-7,many,CASSYSIRVSHEQYF,TGTGCCAGCAGTTACTCGATAAGAGTTTCCCACGAGCAGTACTTC
TRBV10-3,.,TRBJ2-7,many,CATRDQSNYEQYF,TGTGCCACCAGGGACCAGTCTAACTACGAGCAGTACTTC
TRBV9,TRBD2,TRBJ2-3,.,CASSVEASGGADTQYF,TGTGCCAGCAGCGTAGAAGCTAGCGGGGGCGCAGATACGCAGTATTTT
TRBV28,TRBD1,TRBJ1-3,many,CASSFGTGHSGNTIYF,TGTGCCAGCAGTTTCGGGACAGGGCATTCTGGAAACACCATATATTTT
TRBV29-1,.,TRBJ1-2,many,CSVGGFYGYTF,TGCAGCGTCGGAGGTTTCTATGGCTACACCTTC
TRBV5-8,.,TRBJ1-1,.,CASSFGGMGTEAFF,TGCGCCAGCAGCTTTGGGGGGATGGGCACTGAAGCTTTCTTT
TRBV3-1,.,TRBJ2-3,.,CASSLRGTDTQYF,TGTGCCAGCAGCCTCCGGGGCACAGATACGCAGTATTTT
TRBV25-1,TRBD1,TRBJ1-4,many,CASSTRQGSREKLFF,TGTGCCAGCAGTACCCGACAGGGCTCTCGAGAAAAACTGTTTTTT